A selection of T cell receptor beta chains follows, all from one sample in a study of T cells after posttransplantation cyclophosphamide. TCRdb's copy holds only in-frame clones and misses some; the assay was immunoSEQ multiplex PCR. Of some 54,000 clones in the sample, 90% to 95% are singletons; the top ten hold 2.5% to 3%. The sequencing input was PBMCs. All receptors derive from a woman aged 25 to 39 in good health and a related stem cell transplant donor. Each CDR3 is given with its conserved first and last residue. A D gene is named only where the DNA matches it firmly. Size values are once, few and many counts, or a class for expanded clones, and some rows have none.

TRBD1	TRBV28	NA	TRBJ2-2	CASRRNRGPRTGELFF	TGTGCCAGCAGACGCAACAGGGGACCCCGCACCGGGGAGCTGTTTTTT
TRBD2	TRBV4-1	NA	TRBJ2-1	CASSQDWAGTSPSSYNEQFF	TGCGCCAGCAGCCAAGATTGGGCCGGGACTAGCCCCTCCTCCTACAATGAGCAGTTCTTC
TRBD2	TRBV6-4	NA	TRBJ2-1	CASSDSSGGGGEQFF	TGTGCCAGCAGTGACTCAAGCGGGGGAGGCGGGGAGCAGTTCTTC
NA	TRBV5-1	NA	TRBJ2-3	CASSWETGQATDTQYF	TGCGCCAGCAGCTGGGAGACGGGACAAGCCACAGATACGCAGTATTTT
TRBD1	TRBV6-5	NA	TRBJ1-6	CASTREAGGHSPLHF	TGTGCCAGCACCCGAGAGGCAGGGGGTCATTCACCCCTCCACTTT
NA	TRBV21-1	NA	TRBJ2-2	CASSNTDRRNTGELFF	TGTGCCAGCAGCAATACTGACAGGAGGAACACCGGGGAGCTGTTTTTT
TRBD1	TRBV6-1	NA	TRBJ2-7	CASIRQGDYEQYF	TGTGCCAGCATACGACAGGGCGACTACGAGCAGTACTTC
NA	TRBV6-4	NA	TRBJ2-1	CASSPQGDSHNEQFF	TGTGCCAGCAGCCCTCAGGGGGACTCCCACAATGAGCAGTTCTTC
TRBD2	TRBV7-9	once	TRBJ2-1	CASSFSGGARNEQFF	TGTGCCAGCAGCTTTAGCGGGGGGGCTCGGAATGAGCAGTTCTTC
NA	TRBV11-2	NA	TRBJ2-7	CASSPSSYEQYF	TGTGCCAGCAGCCCCAGCTCCTACGAGCAGTACTTC
NA	TRBV5-4	NA	TRBJ2-3	CASRITSLSTDTQYF	TGTGCCAGCAGAATCACTAGCCTTAGCACAGATACGCAGTATTTT
NA	TRBV5-5	NA	TRBJ1-1	CASSLGQAGTEAFF	TGTGCCAGCAGCTTGGGGCAGGCGGGTACTGAAGCTTTCTTT
NA	TRBV5-1	NA	TRBJ1-2	CASSLRGSFYGYTF	TGCGCCAGCAGCTTGAGGGGCAGTTTCTATGGCTACACCTTC
NA	TRBV5-7	NA	TRBJ2-6	CASSLASGFSSGANVLTF	TGTGCCAGCAGCTTGGCCTCGGGGTTCTCCTCTGGGGCCAACGTCCTGACTTTC
NA	TRBV6-4	NA	TRBJ2-2	CASSGSANTGELFF	TGTGCCAGCAGCGGGAGTGCTAACACCGGGGAGCTGTTTTTT
NA	TRBV6-4	NA	TRBJ2-2	CASSDGARENTGELFF	TGTGCCAGCAGTGACGGGGCTAGAGAGAACACCGGGGAGCTGTTTTTT
TRBD1	TRBV7-8	NA	TRBJ2-5	CASSLRQGPSETQYF	TGTGCCAGCAGCCTAAGACAGGGCCCAAGTGAGACCCAGTACTTC
TRBD1	TRBV9	NA	TRBJ2-2	CASSFTTGTGELFF	TGTGCCAGCAGCTTTACGACAGGGACCGGGGAGCTGTTTTTT
NA	TRBV6-5	once	TRBJ1-4	CASSYRDKKKLFF	TGTGCCAGCAGTTACCGGGACAAAAAAAAACTGTTTTTT
TRBD2	TRBV7-3	once	TRBJ2-3	CASSPGLAADTQYF	TGTGCCAGCAGCCCGGGACTAGCGGCAGATACGCAGTATTTT
TRBD1	TRBV7-2	NA	TRBJ1-1	CASRRTGGAGTEAFF	TGTGCCAGCAGACGTACAGGGGGCGCGGGCACTGAAGCTTTCTTT
NA	TRBV7-9	NA	TRBJ2-3	CAGGISSGTDTQYF	TGTGCCGGGGGGATTTCTAGCGGCACAGATACGCAGTATTTT
NA	TRBV19	NA	TRBJ1-4	CASTSRFNEKLFF	TGTGCCAGTACGTCCAGATTCAATGAAAAACTGTTTTTT
NA	TRBV14	NA	TRBJ1-3	CASSQDSSGNTIYF	TGTGCCAGCAGCCAAGACAGCTCTGGAAACACCATATATTTT
TRBD2	TRBV7-2	NA	TRBJ2-3	CASSTLGLAASTDTQYF	TGTGCCAGCAGCACACTCGGACTAGCGGCTAGCACAGATACGCAGTATTTT
TRBD1	TRBV5-1	NA	TRBJ1-3	CASSLGRDRGANTIYF	TGCGCCAGCAGCTTGGGCCGGGACAGGGGAGCAAACACCATATATTTT
TRBD1	TRBV19	once	TRBJ1-2	CASSMAPWGTAGGYTF	TGTGCCAGTAGTATGGCCCCGTGGGGGACAGCGGGTGGCTACACCTTC
NA	TRBV4-2	NA	TRBJ2-3	CASSQGQSTDTQYF	TGTGCCAGCAGCCAAGGACAGTCAACAGATACGCAGTATTTT
NA	TRBV10-1	few	TRBJ2-1	CASTSAGDNEQFF	TGCGCCAGCACTTCAGCAGGGGACAATGAGCAGTTCTTC
NA	TRBV4-3	NA	TRBJ1-3	CASSQGTGYANTIYF	TGCGCCAGCAGCCAAGGAACAGGGTATGCAAACACCATATATTTT
NA	TRBV30	NA	TRBJ1-4	CAWSASLRQEINEKLFF	TGTGCCTGGAGTGCCAGCCTAAGACAGGAGATAAATGAAAAACTGTTTTTT
NA	TRBV19	NA	TRBJ1-1	CASKRSGGRTEAFF	TGTGCCAGTAAACGGTCGGGGGGCCGTACTGAAGCTTTCTTT
TRBD2	TRBV5-4	NA	TRBJ2-3	CASSAGTSGSTDTQYF	TGTGCCAGCAGCGCTGGGACTAGCGGGAGCACAGATACGCAGTATTTT
TRBD1	TRBV19	NA	TRBJ1-2	CASRDRGQGGYTF	TGTGCCAGTAGGGACAGGGGGCAGGGGGGCTACACCTTC
NA	TRBV5-1	NA	TRBJ1-1	CASSRDSNLNTEAFF	TGCGCCAGCAGCCGGGACTCAAACCTGAACACTGAAGCTTTCTTT
NA	TRBV30	once	TRBJ1-1	CARKGQNTEAFF	TGTGCCCGAAAGGGACAGAACACTGAAGCTTTCTTT
NA	TRBV18	NA	TRBJ1-1	CASSGQSNTEAFF	TGTGCCAGCTCTGGACAGAGCAACACTGAAGCTTTCTTT
NA	TRBV6-1	NA	TRBJ1-1	CASSERGNTEAFF	TGTGCCAGCAGTGAAAGGGGGAACACTGAAGCTTTCTTT
TRBD2	TRBV4-1	NA	TRBJ2-3	CASSQEGGGTSGGPTDTQYF	TGCGCCAGCAGCCAAGAGGGGGGAGGGACTAGCGGGGGGCCCACAGATACGCAGTATTTT
NA	TRBV5-5	NA	TRBJ2-7	CASSLAGTTNYEQYF	TGTGCCAGCAGCTTGGCCGGGACAACGAACTACGAGCAGTACTTC
NA	TRBV5-4	NA	TRBJ1-4	CASSRGGVNEKLFF	TGTGCCAGCAGCCGGGGGGGAGTTAATGAAAAACTGTTTTTT
NA	TRBV18	NA	TRBJ1-5	CASSPAVGAQPQHF	TGTGCCAGCTCACCAGCTGTAGGGGCTCAGCCCCAGCATTTT
NA	TRBV7-2	NA	TRBJ1-1	CASSSYTEAFF	TGTGCCAGCAGCTCCTACACTGAAGCTTTCTTT
NA	TRBV5-1	NA	TRBJ2-3	CASSLLSNTDTQYF	TGCGCCAGCAGCTTGCTCAGTAACACAGATACGCAGTATTTT
NA	TRBV2	NA	TRBJ1-1	CASSWDTNTEAFF	TGTGCCAGCAGTTGGGACACCAACACTGAAGCTTTCTTT
TRBD1	TRBV7-2	NA	TRBJ2-3	CASSLGTGLTDTQYF	TGTGCCAGCAGCTTAGGGACAGGGCTCACAGATACGCAGTATTTT
NA	TRBV19	NA	TRBJ1-1	CASSIDPGLNTEAFF	TGTGCCAGTAGTATAGACCCAGGGCTGAACACTGAAGCTTTCTTT
TRBD2	TRBV10-3	once	TRBJ2-2	CAIRGGLAATGELFF	TGTGCCATCAGGGGAGGGCTAGCGGCGACCGGGGAGCTGTTTTTT